Listed here are 17 T cell receptor beta chains from one sample, sequenced in a study of cytomegalovirus exposure and HLA in healthy donors. 60 Vbeta and 13 Jbeta primers were used in PCR. Some clones are missing from TCRdb's copy, which holds only in-frame ones; the method was immunoSEQ multiplex PCR. This repertoire shows 110,000 to 150,000 clones, roughly 70% found once; its top ten account for more than 6.5%. Sequenced input: PBMCs. The receptors originated from a man aged 25 to 40 in good health and CMV-seronegative.

The V and J genes are TRBV28 and TRBJ1-2; TRBD1 matches 7 bases. Germline V lookup: CDR1 MDHEN, CDR2 SYDVKM. Unmatched junction bases numbered 17, after V lost 5 bases and J lost 8 bases. The CDR3 extends over 16 amino acids. CDR3 amino acids: CASSQTGISRNRGYTF. The CDR3 nucleotides read TGTGCCAGCAGTCAGACAGGGATCAGTCGGAACAGGGGCTACACCTTC.

The chain is built from TRBV28 and TRBJ1-1; D remains ambiguous. Germline values: CDR1 MDHEN, CDR2 SYDVKM. Trimming stripped 7 bases from V and 2 bases from J, with 20 bases between. CDR3 length: 16 residues. The CDR3 sequence: CASTSGPREANTEAFF. CDR3 DNA sequence: TGTGCCAGCACCTCGGGCCCTCGGGAGGCCAACACTGAAGCTTTCTTT.

This sequence joins TRBV5-1 and TRBJ2-6; 8 nucleotides align to TRBD1. Germline CDR1 is SGHRS and CDR2 is YFSETQ. V was pared by 4 bases and J by 0 bases, with 6 bases of the junction left unmatched. The CDR3 totals 17 residues. CDR3 loop: CASSRQGLSSGANVLTF. CDR3 coding DNA: TGCGCCAGCAGCCGACAGGGGTTAAGCTCTGGGGCCAACGTCCTGACTTTC.

This chain uses TRBV7-2 with TRBJ2-1; D gene unclear. The germline V gene has CDR1 SGHTA and CDR2 FQGNSA. This CDR3 has 13 amino acids. V lost 3 bases and J lost 4, with 7 bases in between. CDR3 coding DNA: TGTGCCAGCAGCTTCCCGGGTTACAATGAGCAGTTCTTC. Its translation: CASSFPGYNEQFF. The full variable domain, in which reference TRBV7-2 and TRBJ2-1 provide the parts outside the CDR3, is GAGVSQSPSNKVTEKGKDVELRCDPISGHTALYWYRQSLGQGLEFLIYFQGNSAPDKSGLPSDRFSAERTGGSVSTLTIQRTQQEDSAVYLCASSFPGYNEQFFGPGTRLTVL.

The chain carries TRBV28 and TRBJ1-2; D possibly corresponds to TRBD1 (5 bases). The germline V gene has CDR1 MDHEN and CDR2 SYDVKM. The CDR3 is made up of 14 amino acids. The V end was cut by 8 bases, the J end by 3 bases, with 16 bases between. The CDR3 protein is CASQVRQNHYGYTF. CDR3 DNA: TGTGCCAGCCAAGTAAGACAGAACCACTATGGCTACACCTTC.

This clone has only one observation. The V call is TRBV9, the J call TRBJ1-2; 9 bases map to TRBD1. The CDR3 covers 16 residues. V lost 4 bases, J lost 7 bases, and 14 bases stayed unmatched. Germline V gene lookup returns CDR1 SGDLS and CDR2 YYNGEE. CDR3 in amino acids: CASSSSGTGNYAGYTF. CDR3 nucleotide sequence: TGTGCCAGCAGCTCTTCCGGGACAGGGAATTATGCTGGCTACACCTTC.

In this sample, this clone turned up a few times. The J gene is TRBJ2-6, the V gene TRBV5-4; weak D call: TRBD2 (6 bases). The CDR3 runs to 17 residues. The V gene lost 5 bases and the J gene lost 0 bases, with 15 bases spanning the gap. Germline values: CDR1 SGHNT, CDR2 YYREEE (reference sequence). The CDR3 loop reads CASRGFGRDSGANVLTF. The CDR3 nucleotides read TGTGCCAGCAGGGGCTTCGGGAGAGACTCTGGGGCCAACGTCCTGACTTTC.

This clone showed up just a few times. V gene TRBV29-1 combines with J gene TRBJ2-5, with 8 positions matching TRBD2. With 6 bases clipped from V and 5 bases from J, the junction kept 11 bases outside the gene matches. The V gene's germline CDR1 is SQVTM and CDR2 ANQGSEA. This CDR3 comprises 14 residues. DNA of the CDR3: TGCAGCGTGGGGCCAGCGGGAGTCAGGGAGACCCAGTACTTC. It yields the protein CSVGPAGVRETQYF.

CDR3 sequence reads: CASTPGQGVVYGYTF. In DNA form, the CDR3 reads TGTGCCAGTACCCCCGGACAGGGGGTTGTTTATGGCTACACCTTC. The V call is TRBV19, the J call TRBJ1-2; 10 bases align to TRBD1. Germline V gene lookup returns CDR1 LNHDA and CDR2 SQIVND (reference sequence). This CDR3 is built from 15 residues. The V and J ends lost 7 bases and 5 bases, in that order; junction bases with no gene match: 10.

The DNA of the CDR3 is TGTGCCAGCAGGGGCCCCGGACAGCTCAATGAGCAGTTCTTC. Its translation is CASRGPGQLNEQFF. The genes are TRBV6-1 and TRBJ2-1; tentative D call: TRBD1 (6 bases). The CDR3 has 14 amino acids. Per the germline V gene, CDR1 is MNHNS and CDR2 is SASEGT. Deletions cut 6 bases from V and 6 bases from J, with 15 bases between.

This clone was seen only a few times. The chain has TRBV6-4 and TRBJ1-6; a possible D gene is TRBD1 (6 bases). Trimming cost V 8 bases and J 7 bases, with 15 bases left between them. Germline CDR1 MRHNA, CDR2 SNTAGT. The CDR3 has 14 amino acids. The CDR3 region is CASPRGRWNSPLHF. For the CDR3, the DNA is TGTGCCAGCCCGAGGGGGAGATGGAATTCACCCCTCCACTTT.

The gene calls are TRBV18 and TRBJ1-2; D may be TRBD1 (6 bases). Germline V gene lookup returns CDR1 KGHSH and CDR2 LQKENI. V lost 6 bases and J 2 bases, leaving 10 bases between the germline ends. The CDR3 length is 13 residues. CDR3 DNA: TGTGCCAGCTCCAGCGGACAGAACTATGGCTACACCTTC. Its translation is CASSSGQNYGYTF.

The chain uses TRBV30 and TRBJ2-7, with a tentative D call TRBD1 (6 bases). V lost 0 bases to trimming and J lost 7 bases, with 13 bases between them. The CDR3 spans 13 residues. Looked up from germline, CDR1 is GTSNPN and CDR2 is SVGIG (reference sequence). This chain's CDR3 is CAWSVHRATEQYF. For the CDR3, the DNA is TGTGCCTGGAGTGTACACAGGGCGACGGAGCAGTACTTC. Complete variable domain (other parts from reference TRBV30 and TRBJ2-7): SQTIHQWPATLVQPVGSPLSLECTVEGTSNPNLYWYRQAAGRGLQLLFYSVGIGQISSEVPQNLSASRPQDRQFILSSKKLLLSDSGFYLCAWSVHRATEQYFGPGTRLTVT.

The chain combines TRBV27 with TRBJ1-1, with D possibly being TRBD1 (6 bases). Trimming stripped 7 bases from V and 5 bases from J, with 14 bases between. This CDR3 comprises 13 residues. CDR1 MNHEY and CDR2 SMNVEV come from the germline V gene (reference sequence). DNA for the CDR3: TGTGCCAGCACCCTCCTCCAGGGGACTGAAGCTTTCTTT. Translation: CASTLLQGTEAFF.

The gene calls are TRBV7-3 and TRBJ2-7; tentatively, D is TRBD2 (5 bases). The V gene lost 5 bases and the J gene lost 0 bases, with 11 bases spanning the gap. The CDR3 runs to 14 residues. In germline, CDR1 is SGHTA, CDR2 FQGTGA. The chain's CDR3 is CASSQAGNSYEQYF. CDR3 DNA: TGTGCCAGCAGCCAGGCCGGGAACTCCTACGAGCAGTACTTC.

The rearrangement uses TRBV19 and TRBJ2-2, with 8 bases fitting TRBD2. Germline lookup yields CDR1 LNHDA and CDR2 SQIVND (reference sequence). Unmatched junction bases numbered 3, after V lost 5 bases and J lost 4 bases. The CDR3 runs to 14 residues. This chain's CDR3 is CASSRGGGTGELFF. The DNA of the CDR3 is TGTGCCAGTAGTCGGGGGGGTGGCACCGGGGAGCTGTTTTTT.

The V call is TRBV20-1, the J call TRBJ2-1; no clear D. Germline loops: CDR1 DFQATT, CDR2 SNEGSKA (reference sequence). This CDR3 is built from 10 residues. Trimming pared 3 bases from V and 8 bases from J, leaving 5 bases between. The CDR3 loop is CSASYDEQFF. The DNA for the CDR3 is TGCAGTGCTAGTTATGATGAGCAGTTCTTC.